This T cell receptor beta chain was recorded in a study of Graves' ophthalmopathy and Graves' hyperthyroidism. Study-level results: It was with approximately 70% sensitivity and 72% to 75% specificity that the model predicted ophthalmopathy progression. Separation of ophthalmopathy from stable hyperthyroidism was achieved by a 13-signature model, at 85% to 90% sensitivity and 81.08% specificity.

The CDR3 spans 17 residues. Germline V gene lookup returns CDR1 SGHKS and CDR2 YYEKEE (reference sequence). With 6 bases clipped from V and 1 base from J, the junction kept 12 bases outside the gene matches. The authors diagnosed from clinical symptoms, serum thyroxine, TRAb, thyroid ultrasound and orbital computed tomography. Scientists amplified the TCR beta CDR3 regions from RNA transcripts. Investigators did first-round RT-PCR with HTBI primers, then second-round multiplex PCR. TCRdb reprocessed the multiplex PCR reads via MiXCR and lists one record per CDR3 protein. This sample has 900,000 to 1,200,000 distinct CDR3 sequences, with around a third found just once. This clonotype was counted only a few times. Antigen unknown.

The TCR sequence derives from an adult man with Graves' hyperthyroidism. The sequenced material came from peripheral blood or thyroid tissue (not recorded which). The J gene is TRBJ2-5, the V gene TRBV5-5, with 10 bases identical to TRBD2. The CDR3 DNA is TGTGCCAGCAACCGTGACCCTAGCGGGGGTATCCAAGAGACCCAGTACTTC. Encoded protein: CASNRDPSGGIQETQYF.